This T cell receptor (beta chain) appears in the sequencing data of a study of blood T cells in healthy people across ages. The authors ran a second PCR of 7 to 11 cycles using a sample-barcoded 5' primer and a J-beta primer mix. TCRdb analysed the 5' RACE reads with MiXCR anew, one entry per CDR3 protein. Of some 1.6 million distinct CDR3 sequences detected, 30% to 40% appear once; the ten largest clones hold around 11%. This clonotype occurred once. A much larger clonotype is one base distant, so this may be a read error. This TCR came from a woman in her twenties or thirties in good health. The sample comprised blood.

The CDR3 loop reads CAIRGGQSNIYEQYF. The CDR3 bases are TGTGCCATCAGGGGAGGACAGTCTAATATCTACGAGCAGTACTTC. The chain has TRBV10-3 and TRBJ2-7; tentatively, D is TRBD1 or TRBD2 (6 bases each). Germline V gene sequence: CDR1 ENHRY, CDR2 SYGVKD. This CDR3 has 15 amino acids. Trimming took off 6 bases at V and 3 bases at J, with 18 bases between the two ends.